The next 12 T cell receptor beta chains were all read from a single sample in a study of CD8 T cells in ankylosing spondylitis. Each CDR3 protein gets one entry after TCRdb re-called the 5' RACE reads with MiXCR. The data hold 130,000 or so distinct CDR3 sequences, with about 6.4% observed a single time. Sequenced input: blood, either unsorted or a sorted T cell fraction (not recorded which). These receptors all come from a male donor with ankylosing spondylitis or in good health (not recorded which).

This clonotype came up many times. The chain links TRBV11-2 to TRBJ2-1; the D is unclear. This CDR3 spans 11 amino acids. Looked up from germline, CDR1 is SGHAT and CDR2 is FQNNGV. V lost 2 bases, J lost 8 bases, and 4 bases lay in between. The chain's CDR3 is CASSLIHEQFF. The CDR3 DNA follows: TGTGCCAGCAGCTTAATCCATGAGCAGTTCTTC.

This clonotype came up many times. The chain uses TRBV6-1 and TRBJ2-1; perhaps TRBD2 as D (7 bases). The CDR3 contains 14 residues. Trimming took off 4 bases at V and 4 bases at J, with 11 bases between the two ends. Looked up from germline, CDR1 is MNHNS and CDR2 is SASEGT. The CDR3 DNA sequence: TGTGCCAGCAGTGGGGGGGGGCCTTACAATGAGCAGTTCTTC. Translation: CASSGGGPYNEQFF.

This clonotype has ten or more counts. This rearrangement joins TRBV7-9 to TRBJ1-1; D is unclear. V was shortened by 4 bases and J by 5 bases, with 14 bases between the two germline ends. Germline-derived CDR1 and CDR2 are SEHNR and FQNEAQ (reference sequence). The CDR3 totals 14 residues. CDR3 nucleotide sequence: TGTGCCAGCAGCTCCCCAACGTTAGTTACTGAAGCTTTCTTT. As protein: CASSSPTLVTEAFF. The whole variable domain, remainder taken from reference TRBV7-9 and TRBJ1-1, is DTGVSQNPRHKITKRGQNVTFRCDPISEHNRLYWYRQTLGQGPEFLTYFQNEAQLEKSRLLSDRFSAERPKGSFSTLEIQRTEQGDSAMYLCASSSPTLVTEAFFGQGTRLTVV.

At least ten counts were recorded for this clonotype. The chain couples TRBV5-5 to TRBJ1-3; D remains unclear. CDR1 is SGHKS, CDR2 YYEKEE, per germline (reference sequence). V was pared by 4 bases and J by 4 bases, with 12 bases between. The CDR3 covers 14 residues. The CDR3 DNA sequence: TGTGCCAGCAGCGTCCGGGGAGAAGGAAACACCATATATTTT. Translated, it gives CASSVRGEGNTIYF.

This clonotype was recorded at least ten times. The chain links TRBV20-1 to TRBJ2-3; tentatively, D is TRBD1 (6 bases). This CDR3 comprises 14 residues. Germline V CDR1 and CDR2: DFQATT, SNEGSKA (reference sequence). Trimming left V 1 base short and J 6 bases short, with 14 bases between. CDR3 DNA: TGCAGTGCTAGAGGCGGACAGTCTAGTGATACGCAGTATTTT. As protein: CSARGGQSSDTQYF.

At least ten counts were recorded for this clonotype. This chain links TRBV20-1 with TRBJ2-7, with 9 positions matching TRBD2. The germline V gene has CDR1 DFQATT and CDR2 SNEGSKA (reference sequence). The CDR3 consists of 14 residues. After removal of 2 bases from V and 4 bases from J, the junction contained 6 bases not matched to a gene. The CDR3 region has the DNA TGCAGTGCTAGATTGCGGGAGGGGATTTACGAGCAGTACTTC. This gives the protein CSARLREGIYEQYF.

This clonotype was seen repeatedly, ten times or more. The chain carries TRBV12-3 or TRBV12-4 and TRBJ2-7, with TRBD1 matching 7 bases. V was clipped by 3 bases and J by 4 bases; unmatched bases: 3. The CDR3 is 13 amino acids. As DNA, the CDR3 is TGTGCCAGCAGTTTCCACAGGGGTTACGAGCAGTACTTC. Amino acid sequence: CASSFHRGYEQYF.

This clonotype was seen repeatedly, ten times or more. J is TRBJ2-7 and V is TRBV9; D remains ambiguous. Trimming left V 2 bases short and J 5 bases short, with 11 bases between. Germline assignment: CDR1 SGDLS and CDR2 YYNGEE. The CDR3 consists of 13 residues. CDR3 in DNA: TGTGCCAGCAGCGTTCACGGTCTGAACGAGCAGTACTTC. Translation: CASSVHGLNEQYF.

The chain employs TRBV19 and TRBJ2-1; the match to TRBD1 covers 8 bases. V lost 4 bases and J lost 7; bases outside the gene matches: 6. Germline loops: CDR1 LNHDA, CDR2 SQIVND (reference sequence). The CDR3 is made up of 14 amino acids. Written as DNA, the CDR3 is TGTGCCAGTAGTAGCGGGACAGGTAGGAATGAGCAGTTCTTC. This translates into CASSSGTGRNEQFF. Together with reference TRBV19 and TRBJ2-1, the CDR3 gives the full variable domain: DGGITQSPKYLFRKEGQNVTLSCEQNLNHDAMYWYRQDPGQGLRLIYYSQIVNDFQKGDIAEGYSVSREKKESFPLTVTSAQKNPTAFYLCASSSGTGRNEQFFGPGTRLTVL.

The chain has TRBV5-1 and TRBJ2-4, with a weak D call TRBD2 (6 bases). With 4 bases removed from V and 3 bases from J, the gap between germline ends came to 14 bases. This CDR3 is 15 amino acids long. Germline V gene sequence: CDR1 SGHRS, CDR2 YFSETQ. CDR3 in DNA: TGCGCCAGCAGCCCGGGCCAGGGAGGCAAAAACATTCAGTACTTC. This encodes CASSPGQGGKNIQYF.

This clonotype has ten or more counts. The chain recombines TRBV11-3 with TRBJ2-2; D possibly corresponds to TRBD2 (5 bases). The V gene's germline CDR1 is SGHNT and CDR2 YENEEA. The V end lost 2 bases, the J end lost 4 bases, and 8 bases lay between the germline ends. The CDR3 sequence is 14 residues long. In nucleotides, the CDR3 is TGTGCCAGCAGCTTAATCCGGGGCACCGGGGAGCTGTTTTTT. Its protein is CASSLIRGTGELFF.

This clonotype was seen many times. This chain links TRBV4-2 with TRBJ2-1, with 8 bases aligning to TRBD1. CDR3 length: 16 amino acids. J gave up 2 bases and V 0 bases, and 3 bases lay outside the gene matches. Germline V gene lookup returns CDR1 LGHNA and CDR2 YNFKEQ. The DNA for the CDR3 is TGTGCCAGCAGCCAAGATACAGGGGGGACCTACAATGAGCAGTTCTTC. It is translated as CASSQDTGGTYNEQFF.